This T cell receptor beta chain was sequenced during a study of blood T cells in healthy people across ages. General observations from the study: PBMCs went unsorted, and a conclusive naive versus antigen-experienced comparison was therefore prevented. The CMV status of each donor remained undetermined, and this could have confounded shifts in expanded clonotypes. Diversity estimates from one million T cells were considered underestimates. The recorded TCR beta diversity per million T cells decreased in a roughly linear manner with age.

V was pared by 2 bases and J by 2 bases, with 3 bases of the junction left unmatched. The CDR3 totals 16 residues. As regards this clonotype: The antigen remains undetermined.

Together with a sample-barcoded 5' primer, a J-beta primer mix was included in a second PCR lasting about 6 to 11 cycles. From the 5' RACE reads, TCRdb called clonotypes with MiXCR, one entry per CDR3 protein. The data show about 810,000 distinct CDR3 sequences, roughly 34% seen once. The receptor comes from a man aged 18 to 29 in good health. Sequencing used blood. The chain joins TRBV12-3 or TRBV12-4 to TRBJ1-5; 10 bases map to TRBD1. The CDR3 here is CASSLSGQGGNQPQHF. The CDR3 DNA reads TGTGCCAGCAGTTTAAGCGGACAGGGGGGCAATCAGCCCCAGCATTTT.